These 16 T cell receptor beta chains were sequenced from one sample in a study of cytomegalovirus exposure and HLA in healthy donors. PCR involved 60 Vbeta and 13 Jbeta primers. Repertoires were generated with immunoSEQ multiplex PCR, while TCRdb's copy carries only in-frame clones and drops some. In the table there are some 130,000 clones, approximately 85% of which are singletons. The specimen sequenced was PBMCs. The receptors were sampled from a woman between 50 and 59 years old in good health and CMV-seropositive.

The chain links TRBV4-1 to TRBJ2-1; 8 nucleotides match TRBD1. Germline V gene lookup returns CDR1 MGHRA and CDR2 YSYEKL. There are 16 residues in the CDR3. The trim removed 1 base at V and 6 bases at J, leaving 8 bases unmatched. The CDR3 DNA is TGCGCCAGCAGCCAAGGGAGGGACAGGACCCTCAATGAGCAGTTCTTC. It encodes CASSQGRDRTLNEQFF.

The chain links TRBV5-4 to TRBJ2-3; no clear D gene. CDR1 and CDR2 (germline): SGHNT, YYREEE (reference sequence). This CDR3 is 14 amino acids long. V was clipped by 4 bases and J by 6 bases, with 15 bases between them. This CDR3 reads CASSLGPDGDTQYF. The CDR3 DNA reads TGTGCCAGCAGCCTCGGCCCTGACGGGGATACGCAGTATTTT.

The CDR3 sequence is CASSAWTGPHSSAQYF. The DNA for the CDR3 is TGCGCCAGCAGCGCCTGGACAGGGCCCCATTCCAGTGCGCAGTATTTT. The chain recombines TRBV5-1 with TRBJ2-3; 8 bases fit TRBD1. The CDR3 contains 16 residues. Germline V gene data show CDR1 as SGHRS and CDR2 as YFSETQ. V was pared by 4 bases and J by 10 bases, with 17 bases of the junction left unmatched.

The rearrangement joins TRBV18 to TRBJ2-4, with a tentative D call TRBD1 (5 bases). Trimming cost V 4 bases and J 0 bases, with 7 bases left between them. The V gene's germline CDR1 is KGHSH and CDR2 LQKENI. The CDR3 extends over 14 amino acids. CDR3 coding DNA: TGTGCCAGCTCACGACAGCTAGCCAAAAACATTCAGTACTTC. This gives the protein CASSRQLAKNIQYF.

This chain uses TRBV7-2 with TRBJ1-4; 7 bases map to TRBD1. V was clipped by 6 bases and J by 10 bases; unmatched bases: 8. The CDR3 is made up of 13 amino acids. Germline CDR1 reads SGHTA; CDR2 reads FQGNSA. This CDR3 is CASRLDRAGKLFF. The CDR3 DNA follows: TGTGCCAGCAGGCTAGACAGGGCTGGAAAACTGTTTTTT.

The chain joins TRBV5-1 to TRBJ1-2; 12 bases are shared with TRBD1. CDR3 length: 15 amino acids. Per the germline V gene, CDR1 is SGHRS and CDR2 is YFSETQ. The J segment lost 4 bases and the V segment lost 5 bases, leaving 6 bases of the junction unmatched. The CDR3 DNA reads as TGCGCCAGCAGTACGGGACAGGGGGCGGGCTATGGCTACACCTTC. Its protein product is CASSTGQGAGYGYTF.

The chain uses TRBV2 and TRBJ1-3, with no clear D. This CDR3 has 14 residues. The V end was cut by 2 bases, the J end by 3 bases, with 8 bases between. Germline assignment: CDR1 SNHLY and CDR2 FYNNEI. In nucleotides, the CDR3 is TGTGCCAGCAGTGAATGGCAGGTTGGAAACACCATATATTTT. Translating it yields CASSEWQVGNTIYF.

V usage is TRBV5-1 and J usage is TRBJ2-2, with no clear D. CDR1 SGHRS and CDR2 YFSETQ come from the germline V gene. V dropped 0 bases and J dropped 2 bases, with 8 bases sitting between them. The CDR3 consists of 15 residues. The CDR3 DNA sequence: TGCGCCAGCAGCTTGGGGGCACCTAACACCGGGGAGCTGTTTTTT. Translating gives CASSLGAPNTGELFF.

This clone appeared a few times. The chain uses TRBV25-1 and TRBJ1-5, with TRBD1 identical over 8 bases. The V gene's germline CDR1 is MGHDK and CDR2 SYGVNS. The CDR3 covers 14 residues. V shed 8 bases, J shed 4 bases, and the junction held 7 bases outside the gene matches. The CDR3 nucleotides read TGTGCCAGCGGGCCCAGGGGGCGTAATCAGCCCCAGCATTTT. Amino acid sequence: CASGPRGRNQPQHF. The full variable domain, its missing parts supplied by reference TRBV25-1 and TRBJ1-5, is EADIYQTPRYLVIGTGKKITLECSQTMGHDKMYWYQQDPGMELHLIHYSYGVNSTEKGDLSSESTVSRIRTEHFPLTLESARPSHTSQYLCASGPRGRNQPQHFGDGTRLSIL.

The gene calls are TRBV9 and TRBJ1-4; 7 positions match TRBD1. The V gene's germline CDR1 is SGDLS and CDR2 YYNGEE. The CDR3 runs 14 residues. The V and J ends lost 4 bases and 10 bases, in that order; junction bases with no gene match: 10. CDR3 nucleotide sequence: TGTGCCAGCAGCCCGAGATTTGGGACAGTAAAACTGTTTTTT. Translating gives CASSPRFGTVKLFF.

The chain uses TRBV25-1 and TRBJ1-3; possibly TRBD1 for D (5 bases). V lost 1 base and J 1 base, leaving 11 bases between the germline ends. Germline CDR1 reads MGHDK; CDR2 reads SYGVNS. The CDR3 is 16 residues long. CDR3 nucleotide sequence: TGTGCCAGCAGTGAATGGGGGGGATGGTCTGGAAACACCATATATTTT. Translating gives CASSEWGGWSGNTIYF.

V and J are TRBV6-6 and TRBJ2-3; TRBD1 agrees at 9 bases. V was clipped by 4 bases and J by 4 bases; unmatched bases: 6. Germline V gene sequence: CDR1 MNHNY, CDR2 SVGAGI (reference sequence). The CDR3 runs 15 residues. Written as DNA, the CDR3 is TGTGCCAGCAGTTCGCGGGACAGGGCGCCAGATACGCAGTATTTT. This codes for CASSSRDRAPDTQYF.

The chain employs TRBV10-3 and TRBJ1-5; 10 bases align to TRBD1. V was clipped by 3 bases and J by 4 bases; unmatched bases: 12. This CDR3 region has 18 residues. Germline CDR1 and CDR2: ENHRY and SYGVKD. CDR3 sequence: CAISENVGGQGFNQPQHF. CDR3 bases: TGTGCCATCAGTGAAAACGTCGGGGGACAGGGGTTTAATCAGCCCCAGCATTTT.

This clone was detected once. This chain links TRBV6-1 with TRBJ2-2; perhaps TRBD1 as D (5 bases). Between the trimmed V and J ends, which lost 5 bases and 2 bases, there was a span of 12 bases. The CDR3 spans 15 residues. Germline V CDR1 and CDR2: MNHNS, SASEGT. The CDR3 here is CASSWTRSNTGELFF. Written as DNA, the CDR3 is TGTGCCAGCAGTTGGACAAGATCCAACACCGGGGAGCTGTTTTTT.

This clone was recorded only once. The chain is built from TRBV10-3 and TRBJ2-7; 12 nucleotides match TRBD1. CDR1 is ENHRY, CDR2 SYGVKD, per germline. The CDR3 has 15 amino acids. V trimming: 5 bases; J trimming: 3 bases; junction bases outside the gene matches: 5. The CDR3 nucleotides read TGTGCCATCAGTCCCGGGACAGGGGGCGTCTACGAGCAGTACTTC. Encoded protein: CAISPGTGGVYEQYF.

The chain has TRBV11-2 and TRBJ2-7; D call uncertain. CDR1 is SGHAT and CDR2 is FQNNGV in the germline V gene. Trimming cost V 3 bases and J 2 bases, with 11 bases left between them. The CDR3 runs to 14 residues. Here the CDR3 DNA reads TGTGCCAGCAGCTTCCCCCAGGTAACCTACGAGCAGTACTTC. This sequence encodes CASSFPQVTYEQYF.